This T cell receptor beta chain appears in the sequencing data of a study of T cells in Graves' hyperthyroidism and ophthalmopathy. Overall study context: Once the initial diagnosis was made, peripheral blood was obtained before any treatment.

This clonotype was observed many times. Regions amplified from RNA transcripts were the TCR beta CDR3 regions. In the first-round RT-PCR of the TCR CDR3, the HTBI primer set was used. TCRdb passed the multiplex PCR reads through MiXCR, listing each CDR3 protein once. Altogether some 580,000 distinct CDR3 sequences are present, roughly 16% being singletons, with the ten largest covering about 3.5%. The germline V gene encodes CDR1 MNHNS and CDR2 SASEGT. The V end lost 7 bases, the J end lost 0 bases, and 13 bases lay between the germline ends. This CDR3 contains 15 residues. The clonotype was recovered from a woman in her thirties or forties with Graves' ophthalmopathy. V is TRBV6-1 and J is TRBJ2-1, with D perhaps matching TRBD2 (5 bases). The sample comprised blood. The CDR3 region has the DNA TGTGCCAGCAAGCAAGGGCGGGCCTCCTACAATGAGCAGTTCTTC. Translation gives CASKQGRASYNEQFF.